Listed below are T cell receptor beta chains from one sample, sequenced in a study of T cells in lung cancer brain metastases. Assay used: immunoSEQ multiplex PCR; TCRdb lists only in-frame clones, some missing. The sample consists of over 2,000 clones, about 93% of them appearing once. The sample comprised tumor tissue from the primary lung tumor. These TCRs come from a woman younger than 45 with non-small cell lung cancer. CDR3s include the opening cysteine and the closing phenylalanine or tryptophan. A D gene is named only where the DNA matches it firmly. Clone size appears in some rows only: once, few, many, or a class for an expanded clone.

j_call clone_size d_call v_call cdr3_nt cdr3_aa
TRBJ2-1 . TRBD2 TRBV5-1 TGCGCCAGCCGGGGGACTAGCGGGTCCTACAATGAGCAGTTCTTC CASRGTSGSYNEQFF
TRBJ1-3 . . TRBV7-8 TGTGCCAGCAGCAGGAGGGCCGTGGACTCTGGAAACACCATATATTTT CASSRRAVDSGNTIYF
TRBJ2-3 . . TRBV20-1 TGCAGTGCTAGTCAATGGAATACGCAGTATTTT CSASQWNTQYF
TRBJ2-2 once TRBD1 TRBV5-1 TGCGCCAGCAGCTCTGGACAGGGGGCGCCCACCGGGGAGCTGTTTTTT CASSSGQGAPTGELFF
TRBJ2-4 . . TRBV27 TGTGCCAGCAGTCTTAGCGGACTAGCCAAAAACATTCAGTACTTC CASSLSGLAKNIQYF
TRBJ1-2 . TRBD1 TRBV6-6 TGTGCCAGCATTAACACAGGGGGAAGTGGCTACACCTTC CASINTGGSGYTF
TRBJ2-1 . TRBD2 TRBV7-7 TGTGCTAGCAGCTTAGGACTAGCGGGGGGTCGGGGCAATGAGCAGTTCTTC CASSLGLAGGRGNEQFF
TRBJ2-1 . . TRBV7-9 TGTGCCAGCAGCCTTCTAGGCGGGACTTCCTACAATGAGCAGTTCTTC CASSLLGGTSYNEQFF
TRBJ2-4 . . TRBV9 TGTGCCAGCAGGTCGTTACAGTATCTAGCCAAAAACATTCAGTACTTC CASRSLQYLAKNIQYF
TRBJ2-5 . . TRBV6-1 TGTGCCAGCAGTGAAAGCAGGGGACAAGAGACCCAGTACTTC CASSESRGQETQYF
TRBJ1-1 . . TRBV25-1 TGTGCCAGCAGTGATAGTTGGGGTGGGAACACTGAAGCTTTCTTT CASSDSWGGNTEAFF
TRBJ2-1 . TRBD2 TRBV9 TGTGCCAGCAGCGTAGGAGTCACTAGCGGAGCCTACAATGAGCAGTTCTTC CASSVGVTSGAYNEQFF
TRBJ2-7 . . TRBV6-1 TGTGCCACCGAAAAATCCTACGAGCAGTACTTC CATEKSYEQYF
TRBJ2-1 . TRBD2 TRBV6-4 TGTGCCAGCAGTGAAGGGCGGGAGGTCTACAATGAGCAGTTCTTC CASSEGREVYNEQFF
TRBJ2-7 . TRBD2 TRBV18 TGTGCCAGCTCATCACCGGCCAGCGGGAGACACGAGCAGTACTTC CASSSPASGRHEQYF
TRBJ2-5 . . TRBV6-1 TGTGCCAGCAGTAAAGGACCCGCCGGCCAAGAGACCCAGTACTTC CASSKGPAGQETQYF
TRBJ2-7 . . TRBV19 TGTGCCAGTAGTACCCAGGGGGGAGCCGTCGGCGAGCAGTACTTC CASSTQGGAVGEQYF
TRBJ2-1 . . TRBV9 TGTGCCAGCAGGCCGGGGGCTAGCGGCTACAATGAGCAGTTCTTC CASRPGASGYNEQFF
TRBJ2-7 . . TRBV5-5 TGTGCCAGCAGCTTGGTCGCTAGCGACAGCTCCTACGAGCAGTACTTC CASSLVASDSSYEQYF
TRBJ2-2 . TRBD2 TRBV2 TGTGCCAGCAGTGTGGGGACTAGAACCGGGGAGCTGTTTTTT CASSVGTRTGELFF
TRBJ1-5 . TRBD1 TRBV19 TGTGCCAGTAGTCCTGACAGGGTCGGCAATCAGCCCCAGCATTTT CASSPDRVGNQPQHF
TRBJ2-7 once . TRBV30 TGTGCCTGGAGTGTAGGGACTGATAGCTCCTACGAGCAGTATTTC CAWSVGTDSSYEQYF
TRBJ1-5 once . TRBV7-2 TGTGCCAGCAGCCTCGACAGATTCAATCAGCCCCAGCATTTT CASSLDRFNQPQHF
TRBJ1-1 . . TRBV4-2 TGTGCCAGCAGCCAACCCCGGGGGGCCACTGAAGCTTTCTTT CASSQPRGATEAFF
TRBJ1-2 few . TRBV19 TGTGCCAGTAGTGCCCGGACTGATGGCTACACCTTC CASSARTDGYTF
TRBJ2-5 . TRBD2 TRBV27 TGTGCCAGCAGGGGACTAGCGGGAGGCCCTAGGGAGACCCAGTACTTC CASRGLAGGPRETQYF
TRBJ2-7 . TRBD2 TRBV9 TGTGCCAGCAGCGCCTACGGGACTACCAGCTCCTACGAGCAGTACTTC CASSAYGTTSSYEQYF
TRBJ2-3 . . TRBV27 TGTGCCAGCAGTTTTTCCCGAAACATTCGACACTCAGATACGCAGTATTTT CASSFSRNIRHSDTQYF